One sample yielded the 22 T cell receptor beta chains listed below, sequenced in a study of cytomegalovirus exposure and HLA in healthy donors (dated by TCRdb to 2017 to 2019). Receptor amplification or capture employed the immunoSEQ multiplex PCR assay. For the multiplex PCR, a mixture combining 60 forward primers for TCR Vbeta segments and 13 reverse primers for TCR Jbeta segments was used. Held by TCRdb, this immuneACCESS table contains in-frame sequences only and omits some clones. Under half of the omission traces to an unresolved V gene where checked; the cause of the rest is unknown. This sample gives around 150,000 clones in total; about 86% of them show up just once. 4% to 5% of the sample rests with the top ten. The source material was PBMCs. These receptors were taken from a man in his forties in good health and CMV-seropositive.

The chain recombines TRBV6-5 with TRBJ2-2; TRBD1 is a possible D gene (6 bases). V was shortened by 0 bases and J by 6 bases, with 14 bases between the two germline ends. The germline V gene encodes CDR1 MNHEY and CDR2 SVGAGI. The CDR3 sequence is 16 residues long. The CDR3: CASSYSDSLGAGELFF. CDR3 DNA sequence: TGTGCCAGCAGTTACTCGGACAGCCTAGGGGCCGGGGAGCTGTTTTTT.

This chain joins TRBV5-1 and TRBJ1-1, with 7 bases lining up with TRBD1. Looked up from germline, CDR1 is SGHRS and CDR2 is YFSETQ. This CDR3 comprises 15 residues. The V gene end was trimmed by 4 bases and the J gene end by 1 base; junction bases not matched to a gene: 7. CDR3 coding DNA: TGCGCCAGCAGCCCATCCCGGACAGGGAACACTGAAGCTTTCTTT. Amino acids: CASSPSRTGNTEAFF. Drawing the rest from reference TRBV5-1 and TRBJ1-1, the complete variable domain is KAGVTQTPRYLIKTRGQQVTLSCSPISGHRSVSWYQQTPGQGLQFLFEYFSETQRNKGNFPGRFSGRQFSNSRSEMNVSTLELGDSALYLCASSPSRTGNTEAFFGQGTRLTVV.

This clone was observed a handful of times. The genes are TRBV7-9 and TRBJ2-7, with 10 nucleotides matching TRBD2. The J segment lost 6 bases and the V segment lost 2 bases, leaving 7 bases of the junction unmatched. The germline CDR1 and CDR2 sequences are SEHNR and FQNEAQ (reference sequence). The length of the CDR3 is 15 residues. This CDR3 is CASSLRLAGVSEQYF. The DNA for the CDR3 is TGTGCCAGCAGCTTAAGGCTAGCGGGAGTCAGCGAGCAGTACTTC.

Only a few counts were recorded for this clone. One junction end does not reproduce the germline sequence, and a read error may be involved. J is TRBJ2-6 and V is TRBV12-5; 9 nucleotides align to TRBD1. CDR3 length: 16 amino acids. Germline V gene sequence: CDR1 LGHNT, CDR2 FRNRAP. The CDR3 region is CASVLTGGSGANVLTF. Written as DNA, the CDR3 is TGTGCTAGTGTTTTGACAGGGGGCTCTGGGGCCAACGTCCTGACTTTC. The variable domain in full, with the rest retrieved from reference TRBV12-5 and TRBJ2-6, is DARVTQTPRHKVTEMGQEVTMRCQPILGHNTVFWYRQTMMQGLELLAYFRNRAPLDDSGMPKDRFSAEMPDATLATLKIQPSEPRDSAVYFCASVLTGGSGANVLTFGAGSRLTVL.

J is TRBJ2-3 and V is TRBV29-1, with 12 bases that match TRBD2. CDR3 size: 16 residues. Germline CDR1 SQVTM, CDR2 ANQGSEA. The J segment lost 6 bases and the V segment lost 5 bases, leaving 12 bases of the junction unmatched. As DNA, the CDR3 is TGCAGCGTTCTGGGACTAGCGGGTCGTTCGGGCGATACGCAGTATTTT. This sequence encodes CSVLGLAGRSGDTQYF.

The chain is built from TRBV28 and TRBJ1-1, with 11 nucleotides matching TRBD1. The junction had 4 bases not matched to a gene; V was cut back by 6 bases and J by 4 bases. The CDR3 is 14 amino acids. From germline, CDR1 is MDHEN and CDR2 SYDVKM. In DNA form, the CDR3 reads TGTGCCAGCAGAGGACAGGGGGCTAGCACTGAAGCTTTCTTT. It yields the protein CASRGQGASTEAFF.

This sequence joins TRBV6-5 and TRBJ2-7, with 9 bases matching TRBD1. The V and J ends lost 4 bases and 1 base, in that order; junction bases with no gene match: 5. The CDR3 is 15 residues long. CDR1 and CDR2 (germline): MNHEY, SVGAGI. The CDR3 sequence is CASSFTDRGSYEQYF. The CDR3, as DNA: TGTGCCAGCAGTTTTACGGACAGGGGATCCTACGAGCAGTACTTC.

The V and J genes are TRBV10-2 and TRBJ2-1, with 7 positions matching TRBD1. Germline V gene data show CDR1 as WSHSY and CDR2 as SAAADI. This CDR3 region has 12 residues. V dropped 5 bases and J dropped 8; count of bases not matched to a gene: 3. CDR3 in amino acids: CASSSTGDEQFF. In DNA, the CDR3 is TGCGCCAGCAGTTCTACAGGGGATGAGCAGTTCTTC.

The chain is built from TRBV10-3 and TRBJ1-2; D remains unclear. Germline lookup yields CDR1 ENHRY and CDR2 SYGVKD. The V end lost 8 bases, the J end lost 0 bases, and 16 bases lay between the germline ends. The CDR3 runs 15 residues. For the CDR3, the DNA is TGTGCCATCCCCTCGGCTGCGGGTCCTAACTATGGCTACACCTTC. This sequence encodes CAIPSAAGPNYGYTF.

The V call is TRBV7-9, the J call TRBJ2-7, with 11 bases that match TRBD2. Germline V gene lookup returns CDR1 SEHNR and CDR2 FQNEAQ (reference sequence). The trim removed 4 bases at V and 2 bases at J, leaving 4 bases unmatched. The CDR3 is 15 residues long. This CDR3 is CASSSTSGKTYEQYF. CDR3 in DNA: TGTGCCAGCAGCTCGACTAGCGGGAAAACCTACGAGCAGTACTTC.

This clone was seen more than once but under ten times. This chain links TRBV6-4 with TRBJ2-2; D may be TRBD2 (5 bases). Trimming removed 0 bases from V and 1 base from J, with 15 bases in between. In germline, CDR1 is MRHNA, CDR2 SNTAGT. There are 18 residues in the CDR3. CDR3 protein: CASSDSEGGLENTGELFF. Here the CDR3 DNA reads TGTGCCAGCAGTGACTCTGAGGGCGGGCTCGAGAACACCGGGGAGCTGTTTTTT.

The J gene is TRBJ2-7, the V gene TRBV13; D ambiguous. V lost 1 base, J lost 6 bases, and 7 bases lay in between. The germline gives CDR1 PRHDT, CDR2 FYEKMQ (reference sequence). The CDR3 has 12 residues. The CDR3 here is CASSLASSEQYF. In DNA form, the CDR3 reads TGTGCCAGCAGCTTAGCCTCCAGCGAGCAGTACTTC.

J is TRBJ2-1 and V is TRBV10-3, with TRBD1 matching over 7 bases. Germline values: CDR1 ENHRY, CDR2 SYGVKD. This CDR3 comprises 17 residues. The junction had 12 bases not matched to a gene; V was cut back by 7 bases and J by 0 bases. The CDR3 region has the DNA TGTGCCATCACCAGGACAGGCCTCCTAAGCTCCTACAATGAGCAGTTCTTC. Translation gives CAITRTGLLSSYNEQFF.

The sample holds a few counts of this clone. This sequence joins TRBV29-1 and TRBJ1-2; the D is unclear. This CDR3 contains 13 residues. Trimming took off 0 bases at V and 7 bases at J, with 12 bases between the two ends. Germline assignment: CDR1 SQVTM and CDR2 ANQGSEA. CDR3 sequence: CSVEDRKEVGYTF. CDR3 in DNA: TGCAGCGTTGAAGATAGGAAGGAGGTTGGCTACACCTTC. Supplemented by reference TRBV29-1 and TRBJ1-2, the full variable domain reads SAVISQKPSRDICQRGTSLTIQCQVDSQVTMMFWYRQQPGQSLTLIATANQGSEATYESGFVIDKFPISRPNLTFSTLTVSNMSPEDSSIYLCSVEDRKEVGYTFGSGTRLTVV.

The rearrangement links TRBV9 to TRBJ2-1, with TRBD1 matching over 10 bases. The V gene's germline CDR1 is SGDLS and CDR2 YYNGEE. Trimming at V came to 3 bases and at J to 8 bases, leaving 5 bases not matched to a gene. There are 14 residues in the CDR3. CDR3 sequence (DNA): TGTGCCAGCAGCGGGGACAGGGGTTTGCATGAGCAGTTCTTC. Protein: CASSGDRGLHEQFF.

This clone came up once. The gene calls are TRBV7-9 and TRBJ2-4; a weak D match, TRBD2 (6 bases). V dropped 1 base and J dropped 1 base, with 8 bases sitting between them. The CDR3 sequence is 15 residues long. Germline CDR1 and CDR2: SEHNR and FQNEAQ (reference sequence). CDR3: CASSLDTSAKNIQYF. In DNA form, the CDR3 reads TGTGCCAGCAGCTTAGATACTAGCGCCAAAAACATTCAGTACTTC.

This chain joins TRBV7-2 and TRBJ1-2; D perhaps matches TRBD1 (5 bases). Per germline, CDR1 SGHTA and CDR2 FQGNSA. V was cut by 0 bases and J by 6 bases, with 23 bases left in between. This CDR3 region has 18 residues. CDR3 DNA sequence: TGTGCCAGCAGCTTAGCCCCTACATTGGGGCATACACTTCATGGCTACACCTTC. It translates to CASSLAPTLGHTLHGYTF.

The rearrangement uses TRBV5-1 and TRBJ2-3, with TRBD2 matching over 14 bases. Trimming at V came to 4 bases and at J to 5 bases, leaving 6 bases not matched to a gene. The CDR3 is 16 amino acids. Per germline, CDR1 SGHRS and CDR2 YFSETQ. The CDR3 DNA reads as TGCGCCAGCAGCGGGGGACTAGCGGGGGAGCTAGATACGCAGTATTTT. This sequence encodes CASSGGLAGELDTQYF.

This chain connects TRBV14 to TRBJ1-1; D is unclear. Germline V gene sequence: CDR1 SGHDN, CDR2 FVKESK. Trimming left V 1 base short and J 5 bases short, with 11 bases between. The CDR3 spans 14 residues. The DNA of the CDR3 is TGTGCCAGCAGCCAAGGCGGGAGAAGAACTGAAGCTTTCTTT. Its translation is CASSQGGRRTEAFF.

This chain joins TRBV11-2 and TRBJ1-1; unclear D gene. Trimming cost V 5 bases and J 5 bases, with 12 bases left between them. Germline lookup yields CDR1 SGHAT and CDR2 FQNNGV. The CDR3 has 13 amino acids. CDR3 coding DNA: TGTGCCAGCAGCCCCGGGGTAGCGACTGAAGCTTTCTTT. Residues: CASSPGVATEAFF.

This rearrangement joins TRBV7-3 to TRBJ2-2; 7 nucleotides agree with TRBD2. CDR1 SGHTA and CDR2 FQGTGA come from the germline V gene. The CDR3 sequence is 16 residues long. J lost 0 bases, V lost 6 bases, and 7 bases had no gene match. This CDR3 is CASRPPAGPNTGELFF. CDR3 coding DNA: TGTGCCAGCAGGCCCCCAGCGGGACCGAACACCGGGGAGCTGTTTTTT.

CDR3 coding DNA: TGTGCCAGCAGCCCCGGAGGTTGGGGTGGACAGCCCCAGCATTTT. Its protein is CASSPGGWGGQPQHF. The V and J genes are TRBV11-2 and TRBJ1-5; D gene unclear. Germline V CDR1 and CDR2: SGHAT, FQNNGV. The CDR3 covers 15 residues. Trimming left V 5 bases short and J 7 bases short, with 18 bases between.